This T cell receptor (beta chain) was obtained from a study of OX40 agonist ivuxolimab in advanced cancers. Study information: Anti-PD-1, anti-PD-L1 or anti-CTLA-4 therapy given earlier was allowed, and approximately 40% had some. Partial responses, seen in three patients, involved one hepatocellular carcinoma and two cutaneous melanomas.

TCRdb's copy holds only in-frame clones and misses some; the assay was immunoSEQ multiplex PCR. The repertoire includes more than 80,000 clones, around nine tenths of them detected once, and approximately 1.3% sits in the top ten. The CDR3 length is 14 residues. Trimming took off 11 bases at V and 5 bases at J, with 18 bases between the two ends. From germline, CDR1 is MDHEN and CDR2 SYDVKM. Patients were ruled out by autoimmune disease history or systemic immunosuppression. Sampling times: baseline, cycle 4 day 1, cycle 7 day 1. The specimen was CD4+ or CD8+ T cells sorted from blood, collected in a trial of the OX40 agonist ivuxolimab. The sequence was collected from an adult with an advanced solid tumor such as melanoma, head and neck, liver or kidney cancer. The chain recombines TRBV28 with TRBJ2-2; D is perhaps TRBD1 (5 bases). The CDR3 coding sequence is TGTGCCTCCCAGGGCGGCCTGGGTACCGGGGAGCTGTTTTTT. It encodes CASQGGLGTGELFF.